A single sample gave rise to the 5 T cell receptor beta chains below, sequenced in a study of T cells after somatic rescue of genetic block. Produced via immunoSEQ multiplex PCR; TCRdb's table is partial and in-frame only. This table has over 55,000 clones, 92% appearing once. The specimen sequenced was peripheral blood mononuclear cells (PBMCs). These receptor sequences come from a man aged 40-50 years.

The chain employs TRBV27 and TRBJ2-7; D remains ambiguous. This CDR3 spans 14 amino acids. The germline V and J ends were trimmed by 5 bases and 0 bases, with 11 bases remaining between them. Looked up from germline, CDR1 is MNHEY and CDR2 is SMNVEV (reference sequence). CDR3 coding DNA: TGTGCCAGCAGTCCACCGGGCCGCTCCTACGAGCAGTACTTC. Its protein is CASSPPGRSYEQYF.

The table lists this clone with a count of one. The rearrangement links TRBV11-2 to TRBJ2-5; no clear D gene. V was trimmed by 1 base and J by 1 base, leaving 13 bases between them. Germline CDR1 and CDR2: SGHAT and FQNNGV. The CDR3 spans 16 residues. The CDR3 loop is CASSLGVGLPQETQYF. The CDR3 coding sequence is TGTGCCAGCAGCTTAGGGGTAGGGCTCCCCCAAGAGACCCAGTACTTC.

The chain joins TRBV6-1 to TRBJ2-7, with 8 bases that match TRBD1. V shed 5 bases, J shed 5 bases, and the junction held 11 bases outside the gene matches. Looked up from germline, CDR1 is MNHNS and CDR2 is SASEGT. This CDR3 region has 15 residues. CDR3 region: CASSPRTGQGHEQYF. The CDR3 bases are TGTGCCAGCAGTCCACGCACCGGACAGGGCCACGAGCAGTACTTC.

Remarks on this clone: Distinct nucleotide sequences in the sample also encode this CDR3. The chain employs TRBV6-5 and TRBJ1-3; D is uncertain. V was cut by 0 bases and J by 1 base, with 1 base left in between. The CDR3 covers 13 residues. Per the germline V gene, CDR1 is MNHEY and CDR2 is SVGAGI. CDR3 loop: CASSYSSGNTIYF. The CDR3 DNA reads TGTGCCAGCAGTTACTCGTCTGGAAACACCATATATTTT.

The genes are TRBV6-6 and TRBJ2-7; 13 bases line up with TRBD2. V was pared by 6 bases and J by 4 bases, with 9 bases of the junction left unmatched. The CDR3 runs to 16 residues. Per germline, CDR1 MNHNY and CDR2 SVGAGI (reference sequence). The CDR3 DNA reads TGTGCCAGCAGGATCCGGACTAGCGGGGGAATGTACGAGCAGTACTTC. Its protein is CASRIRTSGGMYEQYF.